This is a list of T cell receptor beta chains from one sample in a study of T cell clonotyping in hematopoietic cell transplantation. Here immunoSEQ multiplex PCR was the method, and the copy in TCRdb shows in-frame clones only, minus some. The data show some 13,000 clones, 90% seen once. The sequenced sample was peripheral blood mononuclear cells. The receptors come from a young man in good health. Some clones in this sample may be carry-over from other donors' samples. CDR3s leave out the opening cysteine and the closing phenylalanine or tryptophan. Only some rows state a clone size, as once, few, many or a class for expanded clones.

cdr3_aa: ASSLGGTQEQY; clone_size: NA; v_call: TRBV4-2
cdr3_aa: ASSIGGRGGETQY; clone_size: NA; v_call: TRBV19
cdr3_aa: ATSRDTNQPQH; clone_size: NA; v_call: TRBV2
cdr3_aa: ASSASGAGGQY; clone_size: NA; v_call: TRBV9
cdr3_aa: ASSPRTAVGNYGYT; clone_size: NA; v_call: TRBV5-1
cdr3_aa: ASSLFPSSGGMYEQY; clone_size: NA; v_call: TRBV27
cdr3_aa: ASSYSQGAAQPQH; clone_size: NA; v_call: TRBV6-5
cdr3_aa: ASSQEATGGSGYT; clone_size: NA; v_call: TRBV4-1
cdr3_aa: AWSLVRNGYT; clone_size: NA; v_call: TRBV30
cdr3_aa: ASSEVYSSYEQY; clone_size: NA; v_call: TRBV6-1
cdr3_aa: ASSVTGSTDTQY; clone_size: NA; v_call: TRBV9
cdr3_aa: AWSLSPNTEAF; clone_size: few; v_call: TRBV30
cdr3_aa: ASSSLWGMNTEAF; clone_size: few; v_call: TRBV7-9
cdr3_aa: ASSIRQNYEQY; clone_size: once; v_call: TRBV5-1
cdr3_aa: ARSSDRTSGSYNEQF; clone_size: NA; v_call: TRBV7-5
cdr3_aa: ATLEGQGDEKLF; clone_size: NA; v_call: TRBV2
cdr3_aa: ASSLGAGALAPQH; clone_size: few; v_call: TRBV7-8
cdr3_aa: ASSPVPPGSYNSPLH; clone_size: NA; v_call: TRBV5-4
cdr3_aa: ASSQVPTRNYGYT; clone_size: NA; v_call: TRBV4-1
cdr3_aa: ASSETSSNYGYT; clone_size: NA; v_call: TRBV25-1
cdr3_aa: ASSIGTYSSYEQY; clone_size: NA; v_call: TRBV19
cdr3_aa: ASRKRNTEGNQPQH; clone_size: NA; v_call: TRBV2
cdr3_aa: ASSQGRDSTDTQY; clone_size: few; v_call: TRBV6-4
cdr3_aa: ASSSQGPNQPQH; clone_size: NA; v_call: TRBV5-4
cdr3_aa: ASGLGQGYQETQY; clone_size: NA; v_call: TRBV12-5
cdr3_aa: ASSLSGTGNYGYT; clone_size: NA; v_call: TRBV5-6
cdr3_aa: ASSRLAGLNYEQY; clone_size: NA; v_call: TRBV7-6
cdr3_aa: AWRTGVTYEQY; clone_size: NA; v_call: TRBV30
cdr3_aa: ARARRGDTEAF; clone_size: NA; v_call: TRBV30
cdr3_aa: ASSEMAGKSYEQY; clone_size: NA; v_call: TRBV2
cdr3_aa: ASSLEDGTDTQY; clone_size: NA; v_call: TRBV5-1
cdr3_aa: ASSPRTSGGDTQY; clone_size: NA; v_call: TRBV7-8
cdr3_aa: ASSYGRAGYGYT; clone_size: once; v_call: TRBV6-5
cdr3_aa: ASSYGGDNYEQY; clone_size: NA; v_call: TRBV6-5
cdr3_aa: ASSPQGNYGYT; clone_size: NA; v_call: TRBV7-3
cdr3_aa: AIRVDRGELYEQY; clone_size: NA; v_call: TRBV10-3
cdr3_aa: AWSVRRGRWVSSNQPQH; clone_size: NA; v_call: TRBV30
cdr3_aa: AWIDNGNTEAF; clone_size: NA; v_call: TRBV30
cdr3_aa: AVRQGASNTGELF; clone_size: NA; v_call: TRBV27
cdr3_aa: ASTLGRDATQY; clone_size: NA; v_call: TRBV2
cdr3_aa: ASSARPSPYGYT; clone_size: NA; v_call: TRBV27
cdr3_aa: ASSLSGRGRYEQY; clone_size: once; v_call: TRBV5-5
cdr3_aa: ASRPNIRDSEKLF; clone_size: few; v_call: TRBV6-5
cdr3_aa: ASKGTGGTYEQY; clone_size: NA; v_call: TRBV5-1
cdr3_aa: ASSPTGNTEAF; clone_size: NA; v_call: TRBV9
cdr3_aa: ASSLEGATGYT; clone_size: NA; v_call: TRBV7-2
cdr3_aa: ASSYHGTGDQDGYT; clone_size: NA; v_call: TRBV6-5